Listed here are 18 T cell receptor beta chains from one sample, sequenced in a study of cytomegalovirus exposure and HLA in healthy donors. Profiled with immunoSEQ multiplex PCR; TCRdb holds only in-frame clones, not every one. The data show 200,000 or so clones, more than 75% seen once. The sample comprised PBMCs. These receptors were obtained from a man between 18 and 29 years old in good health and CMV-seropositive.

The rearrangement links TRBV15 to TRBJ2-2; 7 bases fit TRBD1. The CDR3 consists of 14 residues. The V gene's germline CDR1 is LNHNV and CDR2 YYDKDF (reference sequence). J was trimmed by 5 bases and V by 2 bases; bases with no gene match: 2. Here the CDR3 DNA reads TGTGCCACCAGCAGAACAGGGGTTACCGGGGAGCTGTTTTTT. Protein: CATSRTGVTGELFF.

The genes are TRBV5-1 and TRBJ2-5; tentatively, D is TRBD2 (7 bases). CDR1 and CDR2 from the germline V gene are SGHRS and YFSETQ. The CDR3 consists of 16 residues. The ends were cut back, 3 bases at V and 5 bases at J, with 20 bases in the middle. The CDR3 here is CASSWTGAGDWETQYF. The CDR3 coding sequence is TGCGCCAGCAGCTGGACGGGGGCGGGAGACTGGGAGACCCAGTACTTC.

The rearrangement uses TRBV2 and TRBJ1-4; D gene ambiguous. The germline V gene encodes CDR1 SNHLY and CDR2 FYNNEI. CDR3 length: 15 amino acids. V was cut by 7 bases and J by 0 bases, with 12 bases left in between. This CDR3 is CASKTGISTNEKLFF. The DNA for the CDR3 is TGTGCCAGCAAGACCGGGATTTCAACTAATGAAAAACTGTTTTTT.

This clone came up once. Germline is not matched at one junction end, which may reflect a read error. The DNA of the CDR3 is TGTGCCTGGACCAATTTGGACAGTCGGCAATGTTTC. It encodes CAWTNLDSRQCF. This chain uses TRBV30 with TRBJ2-7, with D possibly matching TRBD1 (6 bases). In germline, CDR1 is GTSNPN, CDR2 SVGIG (reference sequence). This CDR3 has 12 amino acids.

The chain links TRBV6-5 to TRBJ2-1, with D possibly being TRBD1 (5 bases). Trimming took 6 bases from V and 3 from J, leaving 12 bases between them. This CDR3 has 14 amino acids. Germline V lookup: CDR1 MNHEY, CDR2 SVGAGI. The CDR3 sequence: CASRLQGFYNEQFF. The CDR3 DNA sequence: TGTGCCAGCAGACTGCAGGGATTCTACAATGAGCAGTTCTTC.

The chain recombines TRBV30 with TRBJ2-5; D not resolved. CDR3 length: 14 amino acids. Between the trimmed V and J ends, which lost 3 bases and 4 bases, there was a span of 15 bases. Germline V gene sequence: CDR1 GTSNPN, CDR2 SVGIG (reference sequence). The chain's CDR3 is CAWRDTRGRETQYF. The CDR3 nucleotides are TGTGCCTGGAGGGATACGAGAGGTAGAGAGACCCAGTACTTC.

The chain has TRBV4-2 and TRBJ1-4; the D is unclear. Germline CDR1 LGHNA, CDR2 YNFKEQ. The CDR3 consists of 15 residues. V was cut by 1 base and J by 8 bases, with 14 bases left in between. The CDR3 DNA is TGTGCCAGCAGCCAAGGGGGAGGGCGAGAGGAAAAACTGTTTTTT. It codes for CASSQGGGREEKLFF.

As DNA, the CDR3 is TGTGCCAGCAGCTTAGGCGGGGACAGGGGACGCATGAACACTGAAGCTTTCTTT. This sequence encodes CASSLGGDRGRMNTEAFF. The chain combines TRBV13 with TRBJ1-1, with 10 bases lining up with TRBD1. Per germline, CDR1 PRHDT and CDR2 FYEKMQ (reference sequence). The CDR3 spans 18 residues. V trimming: 0 bases; J trimming: 0 bases; junction bases outside the gene matches: 7.

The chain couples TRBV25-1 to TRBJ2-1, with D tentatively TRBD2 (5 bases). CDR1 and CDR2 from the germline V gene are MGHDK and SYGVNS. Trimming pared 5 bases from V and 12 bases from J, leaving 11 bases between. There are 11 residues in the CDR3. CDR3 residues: CASSLIGGQFF. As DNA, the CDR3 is TGTGCCAGCAGTTTGATCGGAGGGCAGTTCTTC.

The CDR3 nucleotides are TGTGCCAGCAGCAATCAACAGGGCAGGGGCTATGGCTACACCTTC. It codes for CASSNQQGRGYGYTF. The chain couples TRBV5-4 to TRBJ1-2; D perhaps matches TRBD1 (6 bases). Germline V gene lookup returns CDR1 SGHNT and CDR2 YYREEE (reference sequence). The CDR3 runs 15 residues. V was cut by 4 bases and J by 4 bases, with 17 bases left in between. Full variable domain (remainder filled in from reference TRBV5-4 and TRBJ1-2): ETGVTQSPTHLIKTRGQQVTLRCSSQSGHNTVSWYQQALGQGPQFIFQYYREEENGRGNFPPRFSGLQFPNYSSELNVNALELDDSALYLCASSNQQGRGYGYTFGSGTRLTVV.

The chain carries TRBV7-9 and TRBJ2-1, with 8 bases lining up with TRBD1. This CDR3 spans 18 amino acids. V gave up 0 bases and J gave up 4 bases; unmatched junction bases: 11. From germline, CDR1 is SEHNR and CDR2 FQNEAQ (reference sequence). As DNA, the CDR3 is TGTGCCAGCAGCTTAGCGCCCAGGGGGCTGTTTTTGTACAATGAGCAGTTCTTC. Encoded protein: CASSLAPRGLFLYNEQFF.

The DNA of the CDR3 is TGCAGCGGGTTAGACAGAGAAAACATTCAGTACTTC. Translation gives CSGLDRENIQYF. The genes are TRBV29-1 and TRBJ2-4, with D possibly TRBD1 on 5 matching bases. V lost 7 bases and J lost 5, with 12 bases in between. The CDR3 has 12 amino acids. Germline CDR1 SQVTM, CDR2 ANQGSEA.

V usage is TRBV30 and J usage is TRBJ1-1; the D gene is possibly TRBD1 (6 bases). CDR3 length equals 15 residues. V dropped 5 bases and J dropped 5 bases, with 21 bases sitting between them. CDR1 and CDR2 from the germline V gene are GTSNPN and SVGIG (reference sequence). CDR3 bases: TGTGCCTGGGAACGTTTTGCCGGGGGGCGTACTGAAGCTTTCTTT. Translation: CAWERFAGGRTEAFF.

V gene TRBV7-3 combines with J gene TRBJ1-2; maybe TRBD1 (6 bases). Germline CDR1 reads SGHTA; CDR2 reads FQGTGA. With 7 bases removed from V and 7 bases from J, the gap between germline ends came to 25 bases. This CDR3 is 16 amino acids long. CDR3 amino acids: CASNEPPWGGGGGYTF. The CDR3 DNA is TGTGCCAGCAACGAACCCCCCTGGGGGGGCGGGGGTGGCTACACCTTC.

DNA for the CDR3: TGTGCCAGCAGGCACAGGGACACTGAAGCTTTCTTT. It codes for CASRHRDTEAFF. This sequence joins TRBV6-6 and TRBJ1-1, with a weak D call TRBD1 (6 bases). This CDR3 comprises 12 residues. V shed 6 bases and J shed 3 bases, with 8 bases lying between them. CDR1 and CDR2 from the germline V gene are MNHNY and SVGAGI (reference sequence).

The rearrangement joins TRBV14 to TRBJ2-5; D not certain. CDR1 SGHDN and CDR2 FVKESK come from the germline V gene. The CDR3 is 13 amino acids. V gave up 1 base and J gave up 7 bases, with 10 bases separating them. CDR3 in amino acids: CASSQAGAGTQYF. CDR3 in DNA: TGTGCCAGCAGCCAAGCAGGTGCCGGGACCCAGTACTTC.

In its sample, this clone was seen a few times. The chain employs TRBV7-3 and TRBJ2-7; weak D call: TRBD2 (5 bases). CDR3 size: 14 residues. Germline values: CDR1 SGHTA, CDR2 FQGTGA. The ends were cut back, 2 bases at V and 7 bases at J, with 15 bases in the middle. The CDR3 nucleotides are TGTGCCAGCAGCTTATCAGGCCGGGGAGAGGAGCAGTACTTC. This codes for CASSLSGRGEEQYF.

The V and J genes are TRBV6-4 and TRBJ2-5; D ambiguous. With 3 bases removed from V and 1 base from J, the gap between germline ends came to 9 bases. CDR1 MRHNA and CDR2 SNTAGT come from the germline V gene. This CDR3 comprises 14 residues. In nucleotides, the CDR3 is TGTGCCAGCAGTGAAGAGGCCTTCCAAGAGACCCAGTACTTC. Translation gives CASSEEAFQETQYF.